The clone carrying this T cell receptor (beta chain) was picked up a small number of times. No antigen is known for it. The data belong to a study of vaccination and CD4 T cells after COVID-19. Study-wide background: Control cultures received a CEFX pool, an HIV-1 Nef pool, or no peptide.

The treatment denotes: roughly nine-day PBMC culture with coronavirus spike peptide pools or control peptides (ViraFEST assay). At the Johns Hopkins FTIC core, DNA taken from cultured CD4+ T cells was sequenced by way of the Oncomine TCR Beta short-read assay. TCRdb independently ran MiXCR on the PCR reads; one entry per CDR3 protein. Of roughly 15,000 distinct CDR3 sequences listed, approximately 60% were seen once; the top ten hold around 5.5%. This sequence originates from a human donor who had recovered from COVID-19. Sequenced material: CD4+ T cells from blood, cultured in vitro, taken after SARS-CoV-2 vaccination.

The CDR3 region has the DNA TGTGCCAGCAGTGGCGGGACGGACTCTGGAAACACCATATATTTT. It yields the protein CASSGGTDSGNTIYF. This rearrangement joins TRBV11-3 to TRBJ1-3, with a tentative D call TRBD1 (5 bases). V dropped 6 bases and J dropped 0 bases, with 12 bases sitting between them. CDR3 size: 15 residues. The germline CDR1 and CDR2 sequences are SGHNT and YENEEA.